This TCR beta chain was obtained from a study of CD8 T cells in Susac syndrome. RNA totalling roughly 0.45 to 1 ug underwent reverse transcription with random hexamers. TCRdb called the immunoSEQ multiplex PCR reads again in MiXCR, with one record for every CDR3 protein. The sample holds about 140,000 distinct CDR3 sequences, approximately 95% seen once. Trimming stripped 6 bases from V and 15 bases from J, with 18 bases between. The CDR3 spans 12 residues. From blood CD8+ and CD4+ T cells, TCR beta sequences were generated. Matching for age and sex applied to the controls, who were healthy donors. The CD8+ and CD4+ T cells were negatively isolated, with the TEMRA cells enriched by FACS.

Sequenced material: CD4+ T cells from PBMCs. The V and J genes are TRBV12-3 or TRBV12-4 and TRBJ2-1; D may be TRBD1 or TRBD2 (6 bases each). The receptor was derived from a human donor in good health. CDR3 sequence reads: CASSPPGGSAFF. The CDR3 coding sequence is TGTGCCAGCAGCCCTCCCGGGGGCTCCGCGTTCTTC.